This T cell receptor beta chain was sequenced for a study of shared clonotypes between healthy human individuals. CD45RA+ naive and CD45RA-negative memory subsets were separated from CD4+ cells. With respect to this clone: What it recognizes is unknown. This may be a read error, as it is one base from a much larger clone. Other nucleotide sequences from this sample produce the same CDR3.

Assay used: immunoSEQ multiplex PCR; TCRdb lists only in-frame clones, some missing. The sample comprises 1,100,000 or so clones, 70% to 80% of which are singletons, and more than 0.45% rests with the top ten. Trimming removed 2 bases from V and 1 base from J, with 5 bases in between. CDR1 and CDR2 (germline): SGHTA, FQGTGA. The CDR3 is 14 residues long. General study points: The genetic and exposure-history diversity represented was limited by few donors.

V is TRBV7-3 and J is TRBJ2-2; no reliable D call. Sample: memory CD4+ T cells from PBMCs. Subset denoted: CD45RA-negative fraction. This TCR derives from a man aged 18 to 29 in good health. Some clones in this sample may be carry-over from other donors' samples. In nucleotides, the CDR3 is TGTGCCAGCAGCTTACGGCGGAACACCGGGGAGCTGTTTTTT. It translates to CASSLRRNTGELFF.